The source of this TCR beta chain is a study of blood T cell repertoires in COVID-19. Study as a whole: Specimens from acute and convalescent COVID-19 originated in the United States, Italy and Spain. From T cells, B-cell-depleted T cells, or PBMCs came the material, which was cDNA or gDNA.

Seattle cases were enrolled at active infection and followed longitudinally. In the authors' workflow: Cell counts per sample came from amplifying reference gene primers. TCRdb keeps only in-frame clones here, not all; method: immunoSEQ multiplex PCR. That table furnishes V, J and clone size, whereas the DNA furnished D and trimming. The sample has around 40,000 clones; approximately 90% are singletons. The receptor comes from a man aged 60 to 75 with COVID-19, enrolled during active disease. The sequencing sample was made of peripheral blood.

The CDR3 sequence: CASSFGAGANEKLFF. DNA for the CDR3: TGTGCCAGCAGCTTTGGAGCAGGGGCTAATGAAAAACTGTTTTTT. The chain is built from TRBV7-9 and TRBJ1-4; D might be TRBD1 (6 bases). CDR3 length: 15 residues. Germline lookup yields CDR1 SEHNR and CDR2 FQNEAQ (reference sequence). V lost 3 bases and J 3 bases, leaving 11 bases between the germline ends. Using reference TRBV7-9 and TRBJ1-4 for the parts outside the CDR3, the full variable domain is DTGVSQNPRHKITKRGQNVTFRCDPISEHNRLYWYRQTLGQGPEFLTYFQNEAQLEKSRLLSDRFSAERPKGSFSTLEIQRTEQGDSAMYLCASSFGAGANEKLFFGSGTQLSVL.